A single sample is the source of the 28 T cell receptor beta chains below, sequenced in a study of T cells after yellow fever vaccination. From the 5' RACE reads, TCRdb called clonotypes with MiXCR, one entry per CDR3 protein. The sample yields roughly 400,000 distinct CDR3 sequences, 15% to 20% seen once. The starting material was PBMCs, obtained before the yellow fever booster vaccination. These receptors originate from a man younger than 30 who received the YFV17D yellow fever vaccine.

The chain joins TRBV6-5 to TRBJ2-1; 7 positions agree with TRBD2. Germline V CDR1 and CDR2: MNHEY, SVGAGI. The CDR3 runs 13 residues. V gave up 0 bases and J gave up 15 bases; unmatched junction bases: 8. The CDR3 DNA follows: TGTGCCAGCAGTTACTCTCTAGGCGGGGAGGGGTTCTTC. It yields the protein CASSYSLGGEGFF.

DNA for the CDR3: TGTGCCAGCAGCACATGGGACAGCCAAGAGACCCAGTACTTC. Translation: CASSTWDSQETQYF. This rearrangement joins TRBV5-5 to TRBJ2-5; 7 nucleotides agree with TRBD1. The germline V gene has CDR1 SGHKS and CDR2 YYEKEE (reference sequence). V gave up 4 bases and J gave up 1 base; unmatched junction bases: 4. CDR3 length: 14 residues.

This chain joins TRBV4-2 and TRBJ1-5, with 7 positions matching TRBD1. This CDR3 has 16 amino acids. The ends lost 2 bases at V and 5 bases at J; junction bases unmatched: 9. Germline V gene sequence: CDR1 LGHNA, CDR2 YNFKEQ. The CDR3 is CASSQLRGGWDQPQHF. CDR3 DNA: TGTGCCAGCAGCCAACTGAGAGGGGGCTGGGATCAGCCCCAGCATTTT.

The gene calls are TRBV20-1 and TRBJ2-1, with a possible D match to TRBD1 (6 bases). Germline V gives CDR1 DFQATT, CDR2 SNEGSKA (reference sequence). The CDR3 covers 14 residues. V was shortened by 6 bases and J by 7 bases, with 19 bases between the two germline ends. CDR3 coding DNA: TGCAGTGCGGCAGCAGGGTGGGGGACAAATGAGCAGTTCTTC. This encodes CSAAAGWGTNEQFF.

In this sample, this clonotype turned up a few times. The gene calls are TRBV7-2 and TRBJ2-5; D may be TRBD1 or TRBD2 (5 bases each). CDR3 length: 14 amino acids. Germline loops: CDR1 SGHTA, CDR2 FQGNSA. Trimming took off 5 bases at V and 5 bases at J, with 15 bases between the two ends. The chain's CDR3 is CASSRGPETETQYF. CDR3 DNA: TGTGCCAGCAGCCGGGGACCCGAAACGGAGACCCAGTACTTC.

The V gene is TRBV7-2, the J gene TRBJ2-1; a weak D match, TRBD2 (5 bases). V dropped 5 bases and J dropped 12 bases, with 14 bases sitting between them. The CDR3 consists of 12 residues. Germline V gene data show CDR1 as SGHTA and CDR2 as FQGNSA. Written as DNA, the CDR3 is TGTGCCAGCAGCCCCTTCCGGGGTGTGCAGTTCTTC. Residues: CASSPFRGVQFF.

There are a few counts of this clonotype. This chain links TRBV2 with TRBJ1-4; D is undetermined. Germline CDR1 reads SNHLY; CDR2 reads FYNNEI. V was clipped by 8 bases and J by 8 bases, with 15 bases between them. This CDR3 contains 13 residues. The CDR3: CASDPVHPEKLFF. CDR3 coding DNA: TGTGCCAGCGACCCTGTTCATCCCGAAAAACTGTTTTTT.

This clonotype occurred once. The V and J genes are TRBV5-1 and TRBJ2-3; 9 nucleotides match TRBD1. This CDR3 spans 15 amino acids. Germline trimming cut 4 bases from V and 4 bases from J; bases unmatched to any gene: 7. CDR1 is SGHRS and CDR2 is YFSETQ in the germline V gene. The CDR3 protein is CASSTGQGRPDTQYF. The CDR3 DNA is TGCGCCAGCAGCACGGGACAGGGTAGACCAGATACGCAGTATTTT. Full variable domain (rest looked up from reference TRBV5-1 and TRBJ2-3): KAGVTQTPRYLIKTRGQQVTLSCSPISGHRSVSWYQQTPGQGLQFLFEYFSETQRNKGNFPGRFSGRQFSNSRSEMNVSTLELGDSALYLCASSTGQGRPDTQYFGPGTRLTVL.

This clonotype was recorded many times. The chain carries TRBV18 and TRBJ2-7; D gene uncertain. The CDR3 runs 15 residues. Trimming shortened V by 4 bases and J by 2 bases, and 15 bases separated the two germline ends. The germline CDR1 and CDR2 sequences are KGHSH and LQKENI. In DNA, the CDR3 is TGTGCCAGCTCACTATCCTCGGCAGCACCCTACGAGCAGTACTTC. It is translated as CASSLSSAAPYEQYF.

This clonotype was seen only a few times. The CDR3 sequence is CASSLVGVGRQETQYF. As DNA, the CDR3 is TGTGCCAGCAGCTTAGTGGGGGTAGGGCGGCAAGAGACCCAGTACTTC. The V call is TRBV11-2, the J call TRBJ2-5, with D possibly called TRBD1 or TRBD2 (5 bases each). Trimming removed 1 base at V and 2 bases at J, with 14 bases between. Germline CDR1 SGHAT, CDR2 FQNNGV. The CDR3 length is 16 residues.

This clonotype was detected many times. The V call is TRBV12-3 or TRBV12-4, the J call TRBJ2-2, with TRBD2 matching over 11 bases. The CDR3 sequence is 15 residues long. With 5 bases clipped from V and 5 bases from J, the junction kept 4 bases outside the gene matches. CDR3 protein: CASSQRLAGTGELFF. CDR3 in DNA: TGTGCCAGCAGTCAAAGACTAGCGGGGACCGGGGAGCTGTTTTTT.

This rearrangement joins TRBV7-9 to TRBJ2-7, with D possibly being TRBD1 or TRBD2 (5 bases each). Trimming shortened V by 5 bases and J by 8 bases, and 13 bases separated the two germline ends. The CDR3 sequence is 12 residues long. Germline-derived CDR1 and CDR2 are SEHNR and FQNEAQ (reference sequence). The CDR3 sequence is CASSLDYRKQYF. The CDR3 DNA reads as TGTGCCAGCAGCCTAGACTACAGGAAGCAGTACTTC. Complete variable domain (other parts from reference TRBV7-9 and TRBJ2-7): DTGVSQNPRHKITKRGQNVTFRCDPISEHNRLYWYRQTLGQGPEFLTYFQNEAQLEKSRLLSDRFSAERPKGSFSTLEIQRTEQGDSAMYLCASSLDYRKQYFGPGTRLTVT.

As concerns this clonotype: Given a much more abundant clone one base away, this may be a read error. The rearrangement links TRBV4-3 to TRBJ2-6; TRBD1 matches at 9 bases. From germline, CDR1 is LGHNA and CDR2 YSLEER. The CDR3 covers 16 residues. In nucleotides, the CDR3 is TGCGCCAGCAGCCAAGGACAGGGGGTTGGGGCCATCGTCCTGACTTTC. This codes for CASSQGQGVGAIVLTF.

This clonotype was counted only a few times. In DNA form, the CDR3 reads TGTGCTAGTGTCAAGGACAGGGTAGACGAGCAGTACTTC. This encodes CASVKDRVDEQYF. The chain employs TRBV12-5 and TRBJ2-7, with 8 bases lining up with TRBD1. Per germline, CDR1 LGHNT and CDR2 FRNRAP. V lost 7 bases and J lost 5; bases outside the gene matches: 7. The CDR3 covers 13 residues.

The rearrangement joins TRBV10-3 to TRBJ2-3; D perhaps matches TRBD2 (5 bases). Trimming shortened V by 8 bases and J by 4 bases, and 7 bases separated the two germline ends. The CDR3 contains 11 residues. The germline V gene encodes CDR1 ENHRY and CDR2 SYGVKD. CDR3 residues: CAIEGADTQYF. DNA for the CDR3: TGTGCCATCGAGGGAGCAGATACGCAGTATTTT.

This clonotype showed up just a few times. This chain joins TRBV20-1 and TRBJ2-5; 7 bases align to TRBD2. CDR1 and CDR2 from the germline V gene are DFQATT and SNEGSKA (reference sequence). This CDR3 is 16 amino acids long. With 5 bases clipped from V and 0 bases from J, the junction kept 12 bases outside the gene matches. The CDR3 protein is CSALDTGGTYQETQYF. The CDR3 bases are TGCAGTGCTCTGGACACGGGGGGAACTTACCAAGAGACCCAGTACTTC.

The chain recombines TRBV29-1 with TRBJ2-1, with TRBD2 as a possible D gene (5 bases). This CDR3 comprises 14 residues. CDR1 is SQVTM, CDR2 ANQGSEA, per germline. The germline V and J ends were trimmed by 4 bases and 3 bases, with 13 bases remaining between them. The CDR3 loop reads CSVGVLGDYNEQFF. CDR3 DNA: TGCAGCGTTGGGGTTTTGGGAGACTACAATGAGCAGTTCTTC.

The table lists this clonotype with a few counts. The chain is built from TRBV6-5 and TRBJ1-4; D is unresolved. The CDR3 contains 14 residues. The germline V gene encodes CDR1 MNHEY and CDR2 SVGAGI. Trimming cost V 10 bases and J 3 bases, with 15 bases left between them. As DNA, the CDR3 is TGTGCCACTGGCAGGCAGACGGCTAATGAAAAACTGTTTTTT. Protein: CATGRQTANEKLFF.

The CDR3 loop reads CASSLQGKKRTEAFF. For the CDR3, the DNA is TGTGCCAGCAGCTTACAGGGGAAAAAGAGGACTGAAGCTTTCTTT. V usage is TRBV7-2 and J usage is TRBJ1-1; TRBD1 is a possible D gene (6 bases). The CDR3 covers 15 residues. Trimming pared 2 bases from V and 5 bases from J, leaving 15 bases between. Germline assignment: CDR1 SGHTA and CDR2 FQGNSA.

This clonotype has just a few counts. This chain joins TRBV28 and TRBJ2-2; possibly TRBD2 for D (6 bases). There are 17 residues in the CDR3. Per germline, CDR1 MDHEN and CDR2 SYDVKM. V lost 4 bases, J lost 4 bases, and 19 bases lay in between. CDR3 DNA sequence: TGTGCCAGCAGTTCCGGGACTTACGGAAAGGGCACCGGGGAGCTGTTTTTT. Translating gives CASSSGTYGKGTGELFF.

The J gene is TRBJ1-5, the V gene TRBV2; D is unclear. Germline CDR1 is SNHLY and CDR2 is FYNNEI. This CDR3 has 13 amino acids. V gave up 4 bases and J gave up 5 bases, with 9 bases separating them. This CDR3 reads CASSVSTHQPQHF. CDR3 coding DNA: TGTGCCAGCAGTGTGTCCACCCATCAGCCCCAGCATTTT.

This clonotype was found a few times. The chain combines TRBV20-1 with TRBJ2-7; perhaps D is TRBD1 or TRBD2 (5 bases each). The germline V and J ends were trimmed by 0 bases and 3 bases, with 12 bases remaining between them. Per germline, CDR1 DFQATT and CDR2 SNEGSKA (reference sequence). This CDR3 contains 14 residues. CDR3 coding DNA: TGCAGTGCTAGAGATCCGGGGCGGAACTACGAGCAGTACGTC. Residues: CSARDPGRNYEQYV.

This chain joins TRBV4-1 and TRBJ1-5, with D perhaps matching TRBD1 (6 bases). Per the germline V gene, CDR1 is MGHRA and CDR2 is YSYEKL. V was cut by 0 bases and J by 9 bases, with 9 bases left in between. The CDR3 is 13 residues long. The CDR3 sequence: CASSQDEGGPQHF. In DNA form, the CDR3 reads TGCGCCAGCAGCCAAGATGAGGGGGGGCCCCAGCATTTT.

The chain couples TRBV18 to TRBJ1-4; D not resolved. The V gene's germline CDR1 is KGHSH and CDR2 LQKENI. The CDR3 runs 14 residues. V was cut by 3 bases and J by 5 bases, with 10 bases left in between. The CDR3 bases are TGTGCCAGCTCACCCGGGAAAGGAAATGAAAAACTGTTTTTT. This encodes CASSPGKGNEKLFF. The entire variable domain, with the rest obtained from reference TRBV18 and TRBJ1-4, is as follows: NAGVMQNPRHLVRRRGQEARLRCSPMKGHSHVYWYRQLPEEGLKFMVYLQKENIIDESGMPKERFSAEFPKEGPSILRIQQVVRGDSAAYFCASSPGKGNEKLFFGSGTQLSVL.

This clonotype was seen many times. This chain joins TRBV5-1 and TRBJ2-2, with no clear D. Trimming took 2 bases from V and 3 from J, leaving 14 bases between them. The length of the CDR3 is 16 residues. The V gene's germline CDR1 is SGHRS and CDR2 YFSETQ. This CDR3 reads CASSFAQALDTGELFF. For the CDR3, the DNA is TGCGCCAGCAGCTTCGCCCAAGCTTTGGACACCGGGGAGCTGTTTTTT.

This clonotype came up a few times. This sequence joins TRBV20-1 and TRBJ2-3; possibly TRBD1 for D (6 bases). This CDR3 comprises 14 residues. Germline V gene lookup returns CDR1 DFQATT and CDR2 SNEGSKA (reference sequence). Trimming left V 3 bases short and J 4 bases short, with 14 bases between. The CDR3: CSASPTGLSDTQYF. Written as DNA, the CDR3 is TGCAGTGCTAGTCCCACAGGGTTATCAGATACGCAGTATTTT.

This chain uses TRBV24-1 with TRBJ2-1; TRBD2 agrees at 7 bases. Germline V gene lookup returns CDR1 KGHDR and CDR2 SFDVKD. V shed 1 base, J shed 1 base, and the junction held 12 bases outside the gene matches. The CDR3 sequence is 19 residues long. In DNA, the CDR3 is TGTGCCACCAGTGATTTCCCGGGGCCGGCTAGCGGATCCTACAATGAGCAGTTCTTC. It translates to CATSDFPGPASGSYNEQFF.

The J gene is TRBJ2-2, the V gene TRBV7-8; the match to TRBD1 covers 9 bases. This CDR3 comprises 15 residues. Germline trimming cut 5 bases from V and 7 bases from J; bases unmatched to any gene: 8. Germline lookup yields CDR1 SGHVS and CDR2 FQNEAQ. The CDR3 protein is CASSPRDRASGELFF. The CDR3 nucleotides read TGTGCCAGCAGCCCTCGGGACAGGGCGAGCGGGGAGCTGTTTTTT.